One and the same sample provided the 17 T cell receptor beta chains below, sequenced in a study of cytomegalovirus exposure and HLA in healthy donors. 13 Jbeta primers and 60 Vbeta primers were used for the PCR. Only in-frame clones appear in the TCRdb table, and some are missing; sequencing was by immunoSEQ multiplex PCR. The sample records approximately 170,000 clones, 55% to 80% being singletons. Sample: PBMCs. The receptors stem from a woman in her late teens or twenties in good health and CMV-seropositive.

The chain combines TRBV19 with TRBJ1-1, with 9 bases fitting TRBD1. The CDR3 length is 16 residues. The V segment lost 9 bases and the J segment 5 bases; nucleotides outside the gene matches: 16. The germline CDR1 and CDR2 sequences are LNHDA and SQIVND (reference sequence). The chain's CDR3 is CASLPRDRAISTEAFF. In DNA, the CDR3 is TGTGCCAGCCTGCCAAGGGACAGGGCGATATCGACTGAAGCTTTCTTT.

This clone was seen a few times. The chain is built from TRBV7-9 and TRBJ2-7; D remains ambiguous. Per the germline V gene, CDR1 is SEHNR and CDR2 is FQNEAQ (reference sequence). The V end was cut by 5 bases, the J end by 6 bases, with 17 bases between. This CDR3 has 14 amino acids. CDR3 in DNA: TGTGCCAGCAGCCTCCACTCCCCGACGGGCGAGCAGTACTTC. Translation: CASSLHSPTGEQYF.

The CDR3 reads CASSITGTGVRTIYF. The CDR3 coding sequence is TGTGCCAGTAGTATTACCGGGACAGGGGTCCGAACCATATATTTT. The chain links TRBV19 to TRBJ1-3; 10 bases agree with TRBD1. In germline, CDR1 is LNHDA, CDR2 SQIVND (reference sequence). The junction had 9 bases not matched to a gene; V was cut back by 3 bases and J by 10 bases. The CDR3 length is 15 residues.

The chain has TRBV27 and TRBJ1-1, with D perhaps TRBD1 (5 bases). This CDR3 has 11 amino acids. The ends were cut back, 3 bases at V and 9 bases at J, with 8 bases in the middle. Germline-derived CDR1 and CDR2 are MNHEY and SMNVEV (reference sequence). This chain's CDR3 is CASSFGQQAFF. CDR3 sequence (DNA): TGTGCCAGCAGTTTCGGACAACAAGCTTTCTTT.

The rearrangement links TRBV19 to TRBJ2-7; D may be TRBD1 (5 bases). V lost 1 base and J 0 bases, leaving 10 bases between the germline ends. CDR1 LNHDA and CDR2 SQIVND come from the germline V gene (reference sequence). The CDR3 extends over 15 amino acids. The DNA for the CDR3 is TGTGCCAGTAGTATAGTTGGCAGGGACTCCTACGAGCAGTACTTC. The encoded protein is CASSIVGRDSYEQYF.

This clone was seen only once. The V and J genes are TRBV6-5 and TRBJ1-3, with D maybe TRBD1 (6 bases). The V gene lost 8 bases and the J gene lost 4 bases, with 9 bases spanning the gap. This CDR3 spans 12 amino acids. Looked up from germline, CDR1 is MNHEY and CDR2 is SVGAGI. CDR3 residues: CASGTGGNTIYF. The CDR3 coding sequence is TGTGCCAGCGGTACAGGGGGAAACACCATATATTTT.

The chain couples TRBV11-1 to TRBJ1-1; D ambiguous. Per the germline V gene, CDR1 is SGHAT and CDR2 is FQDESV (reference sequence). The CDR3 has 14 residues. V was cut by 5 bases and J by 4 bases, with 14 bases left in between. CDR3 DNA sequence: TGTGCCAGCAGCCGTACGCTTGTCGGCACTGAAGCTTTCTTT. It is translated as CASSRTLVGTEAFF.

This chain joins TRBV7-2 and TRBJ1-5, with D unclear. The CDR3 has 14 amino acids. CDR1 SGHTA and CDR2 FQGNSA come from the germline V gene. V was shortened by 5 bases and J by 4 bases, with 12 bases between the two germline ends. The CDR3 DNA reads TGTGCCAGCAGCCCAGGTCTTTTAAATCAGCCCCAGCATTTT. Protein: CASSPGLLNQPQHF. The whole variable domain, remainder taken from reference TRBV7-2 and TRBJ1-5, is GAGVSQSPSNKVTEKGKDVELRCDPISGHTALYWYRQSLGQGLEFLIYFQGNSAPDKSGLPSDRFSAERTGGSVSTLTIQRTQQEDSAVYLCASSPGLLNQPQHFGDGTRLSIL.

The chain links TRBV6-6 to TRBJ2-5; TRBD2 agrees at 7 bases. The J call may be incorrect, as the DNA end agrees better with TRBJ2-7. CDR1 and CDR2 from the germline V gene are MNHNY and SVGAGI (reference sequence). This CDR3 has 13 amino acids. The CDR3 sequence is CASSHGRNYEQYF. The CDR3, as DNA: TGTGCCAGCAGTCACGGGAGGAACTACGAGCAGTACTTC.

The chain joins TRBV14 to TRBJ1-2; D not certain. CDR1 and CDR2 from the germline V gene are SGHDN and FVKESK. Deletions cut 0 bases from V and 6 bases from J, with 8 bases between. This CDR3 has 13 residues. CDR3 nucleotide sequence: TGTGCCAGCAGCCAAGATATGGGCCATGGCTACACCTTC. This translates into CASSQDMGHGYTF.

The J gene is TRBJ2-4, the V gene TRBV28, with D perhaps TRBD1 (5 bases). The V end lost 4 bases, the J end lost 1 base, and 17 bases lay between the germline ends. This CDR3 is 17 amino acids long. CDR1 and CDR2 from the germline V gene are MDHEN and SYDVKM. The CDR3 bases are TGTGCCAGCAGTTCCCCTGCCAGGGATATCGCCAAAAACATTCAGTACTTC. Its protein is CASSSPARDIAKNIQYF. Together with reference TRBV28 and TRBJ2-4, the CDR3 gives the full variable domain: DVKVTQSSRYLVKRTGEKVFLECVQDMDHENMFWYRQDPGLGLRLIYFSYDVKMKEKGDIPEGYSVSREKKERFSLILESASTNQTSMYLCASSSPARDIAKNIQYFGAGTRLSVL.

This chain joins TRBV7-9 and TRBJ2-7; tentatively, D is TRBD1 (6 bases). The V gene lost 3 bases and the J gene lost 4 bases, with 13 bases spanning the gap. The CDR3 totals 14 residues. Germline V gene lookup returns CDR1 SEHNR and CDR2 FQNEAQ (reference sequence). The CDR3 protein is CASSFTGYEYEQYF. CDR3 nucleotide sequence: TGTGCCAGCAGCTTCACAGGGTACGAATACGAGCAGTACTTC.

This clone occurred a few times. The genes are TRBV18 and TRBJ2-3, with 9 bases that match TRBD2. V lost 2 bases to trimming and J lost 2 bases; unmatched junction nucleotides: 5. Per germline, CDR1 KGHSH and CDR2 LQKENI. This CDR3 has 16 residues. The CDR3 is CASSPVAGVNTDTQYF. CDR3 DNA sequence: TGTGCCAGCTCACCAGTAGCGGGGGTGAACACAGATACGCAGTATTTT.

The CDR3: CASSLGGASGRYNEQFF. The CDR3, as DNA: TGCGCCAGCAGCTTGGGGGGGGCTAGCGGGAGGTACAATGAGCAGTTCTTC. The V call is TRBV5-1, the J call TRBJ2-1; 11 bases fit TRBD2. The CDR3 is 17 amino acids. J gave up 4 bases and V 0 bases, and 6 bases lay outside the gene matches. Germline CDR1 SGHRS, CDR2 YFSETQ.

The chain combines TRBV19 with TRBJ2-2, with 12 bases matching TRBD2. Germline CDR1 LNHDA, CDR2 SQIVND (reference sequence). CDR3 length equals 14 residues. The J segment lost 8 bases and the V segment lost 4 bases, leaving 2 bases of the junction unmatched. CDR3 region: CASSTGLAGGELFF. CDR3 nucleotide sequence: TGTGCCAGTAGTACCGGACTAGCGGGAGGGGAGCTGTTTTTT.

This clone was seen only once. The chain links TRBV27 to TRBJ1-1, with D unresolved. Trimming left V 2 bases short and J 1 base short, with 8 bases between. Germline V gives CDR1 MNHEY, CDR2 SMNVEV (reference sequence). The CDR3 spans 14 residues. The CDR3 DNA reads TGTGCCAGCAGTTTAGGTTGGCCGAACACTGAAGCTTTCTTT. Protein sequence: CASSLGWPNTEAFF.

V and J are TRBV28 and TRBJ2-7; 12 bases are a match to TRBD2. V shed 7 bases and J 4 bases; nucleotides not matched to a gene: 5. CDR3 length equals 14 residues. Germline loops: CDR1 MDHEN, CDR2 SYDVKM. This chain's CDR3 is CASTRLAGAYEQYF. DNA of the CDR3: TGTGCCAGCACCAGACTAGCGGGAGCTTACGAGCAGTACTTC.